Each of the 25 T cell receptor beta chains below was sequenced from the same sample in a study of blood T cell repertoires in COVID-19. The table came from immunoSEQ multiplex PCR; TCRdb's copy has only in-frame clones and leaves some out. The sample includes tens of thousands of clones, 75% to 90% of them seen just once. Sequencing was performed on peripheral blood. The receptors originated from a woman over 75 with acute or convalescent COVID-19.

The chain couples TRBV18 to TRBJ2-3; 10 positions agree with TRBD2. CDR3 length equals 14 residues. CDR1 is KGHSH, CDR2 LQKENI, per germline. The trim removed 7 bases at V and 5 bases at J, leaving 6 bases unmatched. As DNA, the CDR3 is TGTGCCAGCTACTTCCGACTAGCGGGAGATACGCAGTATTTT. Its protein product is CASYFRLAGDTQYF.

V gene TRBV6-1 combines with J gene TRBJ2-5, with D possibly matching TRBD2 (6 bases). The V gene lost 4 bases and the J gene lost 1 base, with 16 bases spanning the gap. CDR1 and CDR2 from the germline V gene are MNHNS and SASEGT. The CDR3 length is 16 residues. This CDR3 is CASSVRRGPPQETQYF. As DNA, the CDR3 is TGTGCCAGCAGTGTTCGGCGGGGCCCACCCCAAGAGACCCAGTACTTC.

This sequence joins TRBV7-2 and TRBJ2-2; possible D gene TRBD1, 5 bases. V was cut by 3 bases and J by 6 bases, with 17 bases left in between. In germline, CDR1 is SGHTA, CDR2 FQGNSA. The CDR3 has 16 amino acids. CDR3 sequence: CASSFGWQGGAGELFF. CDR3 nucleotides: TGTGCCAGCAGCTTCGGCTGGCAGGGCGGAGCCGGGGAGCTGTTTTTT.

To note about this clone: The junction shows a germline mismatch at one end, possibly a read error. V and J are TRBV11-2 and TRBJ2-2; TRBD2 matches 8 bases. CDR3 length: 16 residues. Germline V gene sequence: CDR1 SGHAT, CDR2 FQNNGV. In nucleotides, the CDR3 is TGTGCCAGCAGCTTAATCCCGGGAGGGAACACCAGGGAGCTGTTTTTT. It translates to CASSLIPGGNTRELFF.

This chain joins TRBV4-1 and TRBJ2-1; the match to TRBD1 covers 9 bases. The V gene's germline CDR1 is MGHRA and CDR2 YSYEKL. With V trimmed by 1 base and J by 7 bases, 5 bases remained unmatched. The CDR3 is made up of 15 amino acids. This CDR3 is CASSQVYRGQNEQFF. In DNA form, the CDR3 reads TGCGCCAGCAGCCAAGTCTACAGGGGGCAAAATGAGCAGTTCTTC.

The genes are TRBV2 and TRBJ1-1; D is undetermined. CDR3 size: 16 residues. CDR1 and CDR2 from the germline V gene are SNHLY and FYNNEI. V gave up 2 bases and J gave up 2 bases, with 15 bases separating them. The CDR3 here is CASSEPGLRINTEAFF. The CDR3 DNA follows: TGTGCCAGCAGTGAACCTGGCCTCCGAATAAACACTGAAGCTTTCTTT.

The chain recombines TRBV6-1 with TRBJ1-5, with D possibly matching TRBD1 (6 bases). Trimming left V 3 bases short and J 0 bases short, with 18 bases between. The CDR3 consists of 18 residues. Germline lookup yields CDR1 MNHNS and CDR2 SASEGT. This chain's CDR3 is CASSDRGPAPLSNQPQHF. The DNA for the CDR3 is TGTGCCAGCAGTGACAGGGGACCTGCTCCACTTAGCAATCAGCCCCAGCATTTT.

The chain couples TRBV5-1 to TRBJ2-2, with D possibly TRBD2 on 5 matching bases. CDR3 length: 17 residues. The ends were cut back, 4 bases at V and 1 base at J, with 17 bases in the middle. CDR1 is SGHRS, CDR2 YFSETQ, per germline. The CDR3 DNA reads TGCGCCAGCAGCACCCTCCGGGGTAGCCGGAACACCGGGGAGCTGTTTTTT. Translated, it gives CASSTLRGSRNTGELFF.

The CDR3: CASSPGQGVSGANVLTF. CDR3 sequence (DNA): TGTGCCAGTTCCCCGGGACAGGGTGTCTCTGGGGCCAACGTCCTGACTTTC. V and J are TRBV19 and TRBJ2-6; 9 bases align to TRBD1. The CDR3 loop spans 17 amino acids. Germline values: CDR1 LNHDA, CDR2 SQIVND (reference sequence). The J segment lost 0 bases and the V segment lost 8 bases, leaving 8 bases of the junction unmatched.

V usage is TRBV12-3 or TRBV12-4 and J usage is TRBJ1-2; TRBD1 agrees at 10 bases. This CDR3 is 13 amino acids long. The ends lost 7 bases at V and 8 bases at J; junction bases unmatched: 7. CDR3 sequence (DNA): TGTGCCAGCACCCGGGACAGGGGTTGGGGCTACACCTTC. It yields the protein CASTRDRGWGYTF.

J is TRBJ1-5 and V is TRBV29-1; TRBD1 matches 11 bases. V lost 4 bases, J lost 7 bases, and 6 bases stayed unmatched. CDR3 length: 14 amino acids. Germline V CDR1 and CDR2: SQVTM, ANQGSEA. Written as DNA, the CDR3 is TGCAGCGTTGGGACAGGGGGCGTCGGGCAGCCCCAGCATTTT. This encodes CSVGTGGVGQPQHF.

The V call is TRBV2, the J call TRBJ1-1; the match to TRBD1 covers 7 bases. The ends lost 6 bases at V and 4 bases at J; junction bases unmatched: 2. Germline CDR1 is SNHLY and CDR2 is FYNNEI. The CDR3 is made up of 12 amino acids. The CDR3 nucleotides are TGTGCCAGCAGCGGGACAGTCACTGAAGCTTTCTTT. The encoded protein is CASSGTVTEAFF.

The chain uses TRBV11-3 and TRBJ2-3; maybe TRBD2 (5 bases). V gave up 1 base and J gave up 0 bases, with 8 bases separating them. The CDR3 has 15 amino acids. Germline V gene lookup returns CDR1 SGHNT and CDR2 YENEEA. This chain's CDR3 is CASSLGGISTDTQYF. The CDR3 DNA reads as TGTGCCAGCAGCTTAGGAGGGATAAGCACAGATACGCAGTATTTT. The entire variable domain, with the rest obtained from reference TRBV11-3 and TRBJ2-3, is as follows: EAGVVQSPRYKIIEKKQPVAFWCNPISGHNTLYWYLQNLGQGPELLIRYENEEAVDDSQLPKDRFSAERLKGVDSTLKIQPAELGDSAVYLCASSLGGISTDTQYFGPGTRLTVL.

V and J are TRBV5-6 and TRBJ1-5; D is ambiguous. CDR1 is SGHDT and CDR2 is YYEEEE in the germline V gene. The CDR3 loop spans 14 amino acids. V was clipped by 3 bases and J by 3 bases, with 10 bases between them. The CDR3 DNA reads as TGTGCCAGCAGCTATGGAGGGTTCAATCAGCCCCAGCATTTT. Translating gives CASSYGGFNQPQHF.

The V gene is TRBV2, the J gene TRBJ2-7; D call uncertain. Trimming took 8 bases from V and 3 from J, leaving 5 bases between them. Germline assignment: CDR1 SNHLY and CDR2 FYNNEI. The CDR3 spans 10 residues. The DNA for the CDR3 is TGTGCCAGCTCCTACTACGAGCAGTACTTC. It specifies CASSYYEQYF.

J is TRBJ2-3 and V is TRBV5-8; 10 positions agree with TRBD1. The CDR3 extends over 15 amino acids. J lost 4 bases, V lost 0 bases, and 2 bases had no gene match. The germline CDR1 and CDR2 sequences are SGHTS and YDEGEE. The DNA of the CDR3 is TGTGCCAGCAGCTTGGTGGGGACAGGGGCAGATACGCAGTATTTT. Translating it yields CASSLVGTGADTQYF.

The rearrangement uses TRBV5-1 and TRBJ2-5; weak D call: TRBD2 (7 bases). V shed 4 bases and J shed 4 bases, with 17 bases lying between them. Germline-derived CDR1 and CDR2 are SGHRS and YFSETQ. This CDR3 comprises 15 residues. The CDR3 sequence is CASSPGGRTGETQYF. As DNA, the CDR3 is TGCGCCAGCAGCCCGGGGGGCCGGACCGGAGAGACCCAGTACTTC.

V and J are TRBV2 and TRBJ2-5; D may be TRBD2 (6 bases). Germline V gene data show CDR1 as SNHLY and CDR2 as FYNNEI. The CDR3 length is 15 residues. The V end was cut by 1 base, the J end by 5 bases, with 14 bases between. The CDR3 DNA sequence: TGTGCCAGCAGTGAAGGGGCGGGACGAGGGGAGACCCAGTACTTC. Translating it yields CASSEGAGRGETQYF. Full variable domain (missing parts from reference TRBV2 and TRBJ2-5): EPEVTQTPSHQVTQMGQEVILRCVPISNHLYFYWYRQILGQKVEFLVSFYNNEISEKSEIFDDQFSVERPDGSNFTLKIRSTKLEDSAMYFCASSEGAGRGETQYFGPGTRLLVL.

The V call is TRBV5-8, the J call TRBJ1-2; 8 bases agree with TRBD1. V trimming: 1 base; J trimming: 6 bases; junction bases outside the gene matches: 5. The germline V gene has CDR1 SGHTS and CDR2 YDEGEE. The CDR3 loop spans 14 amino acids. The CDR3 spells CASSLTGGFDGYTF. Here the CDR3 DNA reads TGTGCCAGCAGCTTGACAGGGGGGTTTGATGGCTACACCTTC. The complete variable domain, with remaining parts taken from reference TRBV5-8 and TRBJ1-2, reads EAGVTQSPTHLIKTRGQQATLRCSPISGHTSVYWYQQALGLGLQFLLWYDEGEERNRGNFPPRFSGRQFPNYSSELNVNALELEDSALYLCASSLTGGFDGYTFGSGTRLTVV.

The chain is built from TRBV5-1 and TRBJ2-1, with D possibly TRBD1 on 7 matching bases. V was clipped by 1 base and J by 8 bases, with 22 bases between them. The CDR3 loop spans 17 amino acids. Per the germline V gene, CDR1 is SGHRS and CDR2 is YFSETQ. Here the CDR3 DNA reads TGCGCCAGCAGCTTGCTGTCCCTCTCGACAGGGAGGCATGAGCAGTTCTTC. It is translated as CASSLLSLSTGRHEQFF.

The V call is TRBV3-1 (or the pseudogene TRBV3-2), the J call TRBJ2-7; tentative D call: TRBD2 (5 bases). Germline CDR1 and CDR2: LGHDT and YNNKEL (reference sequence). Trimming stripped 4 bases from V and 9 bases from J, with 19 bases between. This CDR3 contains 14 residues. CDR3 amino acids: CASSPQRHSTGQYF. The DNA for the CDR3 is TGTGCCAGCAGCCCACAGCGGCACTCAACCGGGCAGTACTTC.

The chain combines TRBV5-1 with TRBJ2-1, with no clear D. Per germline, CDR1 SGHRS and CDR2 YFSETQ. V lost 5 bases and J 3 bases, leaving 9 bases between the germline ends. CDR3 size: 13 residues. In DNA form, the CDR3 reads TGCGCCAGCAGGGCTAGTAGCTACAATGAGCAGTTCTTC. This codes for CASRASSYNEQFF.

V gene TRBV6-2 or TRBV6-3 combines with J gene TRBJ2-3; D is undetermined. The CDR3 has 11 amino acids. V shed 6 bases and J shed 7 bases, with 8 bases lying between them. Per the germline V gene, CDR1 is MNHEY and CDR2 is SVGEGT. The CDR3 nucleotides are TGTGCCAGCAGCAATTCTAATACGCAGTATTTT. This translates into CASSNSNTQYF.

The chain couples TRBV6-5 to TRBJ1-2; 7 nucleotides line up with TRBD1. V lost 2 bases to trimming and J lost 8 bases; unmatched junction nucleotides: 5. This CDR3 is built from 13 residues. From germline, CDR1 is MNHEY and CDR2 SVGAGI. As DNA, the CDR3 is TGTGCCAGCAGTTACGCGACAGGGTACGGCTACACCTTC. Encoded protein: CASSYATGYGYTF.

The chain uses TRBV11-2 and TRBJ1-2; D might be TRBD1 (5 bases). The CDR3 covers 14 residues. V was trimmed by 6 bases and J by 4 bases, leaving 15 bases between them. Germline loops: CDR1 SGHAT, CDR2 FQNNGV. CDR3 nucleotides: TGTGCCAGCAGTGTTACTAAGGGGATCTATGGCTACACCTTC. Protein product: CASSVTKGIYGYTF.